The T cell receptor (beta chain) under discussion was sequenced for a study of vaccination and CD4 T cells after COVID-19. On the study more broadly: Convalescent individuals exhibited SARS-CoV-2 positivity on nasal swab PCR, with some 10 mild and one severe presentation.

Sample treatment: approximately 9-day PBMC culture with coronavirus spike peptide pools or control peptides (ViraFEST assay). A word on this clonotype: The antigen remains unidentified.

V was clipped by 2 bases and J by 7 bases, with 9 bases between them. The CDR3 runs to 14 residues. CDR1 and CDR2 from the germline V gene are KGHSH and LQKENI. The Oncomine TCR Beta short-read assay was what sequenced the DNA obtained from cultured CD4+ T cells. CD4+ T cells were cultured, and genomic DNA was extracted from them. One entry per CDR3 protein results from TCRdb running MiXCR on the PCR reads. The data contain fewer than 20,000 distinct CDR3 sequences, over 30% of them seen just once; the ten biggest clones take up 7% to 8.5%. The sequenced sample was CD4+ T cells from blood, cultured in vitro. The receptor was isolated from a human donor who had recovered from COVID-19. The chain couples TRBV18 to TRBJ1-6, with D perhaps TRBD1 (6 bases). The CDR3 DNA is TGTGCCAGCTCACCAGCAGGGGAGAATTCACCCCTCCACTTT. This sequence encodes CASSPAGENSPLHF.